The 2 T cell receptor beta chains presented below share a single source sample, sequenced in a study of a mutant IDH1 vaccine in newly diagnosed glioma. Indicated time point: week 47, end of study. Vaccination used 300 ug of mutant IDH1 20-mer peptide per dose, with topical imiquimod. The antigens of these receptors remain unknown. Only in-frame clones appear in the TCRdb table, and some are missing; sequencing was by immunoSEQ multiplex PCR. Altogether about 56,000 clones are present, about 79% being singletons, with the ten largest covering approximately 5.3%. The sample was PBMCs, taken from a glioma patient whose treatment included an IDH1 peptide vaccine. The source is a man aged 45-60 years with glioma.

The chain is built from TRBV28 and TRBJ1-4, with TRBD1 matching 8 bases. The junction had 11 bases not matched to a gene; V was cut back by 1 base and J by 13 bases. CDR1 is MDHEN and CDR2 is SYDVKM in the germline V gene. The CDR3 sequence is 15 residues long. CDR3 protein: CASSLSLPGGALLFF. In DNA form, the CDR3 reads TGTGCCAGCAGTTTATCACTCCCAGGGGGCGCATTACTGTTTTTT.

This chain links TRBV10-3 with TRBJ2-2; 9 bases agree with TRBD1. J gave up 5 bases and V 6 bases, and 7 bases lay outside the gene matches. CDR1 is ENHRY, CDR2 SYGVKD, per germline. CDR3 size: 15 residues. CDR3 region: CAISTGGSGTGELFF. The DNA for the CDR3 is TGTGCCATCAGCACAGGGGGCAGTGGAACCGGGGAGCTGTTTTTT.